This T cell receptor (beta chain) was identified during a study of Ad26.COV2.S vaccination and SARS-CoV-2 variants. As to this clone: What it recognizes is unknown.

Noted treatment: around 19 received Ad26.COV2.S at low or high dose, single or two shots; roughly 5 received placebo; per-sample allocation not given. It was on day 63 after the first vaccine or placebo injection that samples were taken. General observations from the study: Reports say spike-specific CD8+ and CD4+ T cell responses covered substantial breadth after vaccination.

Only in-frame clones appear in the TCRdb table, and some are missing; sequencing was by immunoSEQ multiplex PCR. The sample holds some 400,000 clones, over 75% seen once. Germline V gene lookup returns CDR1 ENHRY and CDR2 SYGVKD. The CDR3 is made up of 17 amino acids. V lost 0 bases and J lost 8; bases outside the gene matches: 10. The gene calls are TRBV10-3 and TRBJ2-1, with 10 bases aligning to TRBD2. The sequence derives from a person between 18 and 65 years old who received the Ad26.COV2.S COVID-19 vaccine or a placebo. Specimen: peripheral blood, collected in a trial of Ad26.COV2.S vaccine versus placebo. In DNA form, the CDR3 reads TGTGCCATCAGTGAGTCGGTTGCTAGCGGGAGTATCTATGAGCAGTTCTTC. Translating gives CAISESVASGSIYEQFF.